This TCR beta chain is from a study of a mutant IDH1 vaccine in newly diagnosed glioma. Background on the study: It was radiotherapy, temozolomide, or both that patients received previously, with most receiving both.

The data were produced by immunoSEQ multiplex PCR, yet TCRdb's version contains in-frame clones alone and is incomplete. Here the sample spans under 95,000 clones, over 75% being singletons. Time point meaning: week 5, during vaccination. Each dose of the vaccine consisted of 300 ug of mutant IDH1 20-mer peptide, with topical imiquimod. CDR1 SGHRS and CDR2 YFSETQ come from the germline V gene. The ends were cut back, 0 bases at V and 4 bases at J, with 18 bases in the middle. The length of the CDR3 is 17 residues. To note about this clone: Antigen specificity is unknown.

The source material was PBMCs, sampled from a glioma patient whose treatment included an IDH1 peptide vaccine. The receptor was derived from a woman in her forties or fifties with glioma. The rearrangement uses TRBV5-1 and TRBJ2-3; D is perhaps TRBD1 or TRBD2 (5 bases each). The CDR3 DNA follows: TGCGCCAGCAGCTTGGACGATGGGGGTCCCGGGGCAGATACGCAGTATTTT. This sequence encodes CASSLDDGGPGADTQYF.